The entry that follows covers one T cell receptor (beta chain) sequence. The data are from a study of control samples from healthy donors and cancer patients. Clones were sequenced by immunoSEQ multiplex PCR, and TCRdb holds only the in-frame ones, with some missing. The data contain 70,000 to 75,000 clones, roughly 86% of them singletons. V gave up 3 bases and J gave up 2 bases; unmatched junction bases: 5. CDR1 is SGDLS and CDR2 is YYNGEE in the germline V gene. The CDR3 is made up of 15 amino acids. Sequenced material: PBMCs. This chain connects TRBV9 to TRBJ2-1, with 7 nucleotides matching TRBD1. This clonotype originated in a man in his sixties with lung cancer. In DNA, the CDR3 is TGTGCCAGCAGCGCCAGGGGGAAGACCTACAATGAGCAGTTCTTC. Protein product: CASSARGKTYNEQFF. Supplemented by reference TRBV9 and TRBJ2-1, the full variable domain reads DSGVTQTPKHLITATGQRVTLRCSPRSGDLSVYWYQQSLDQGLQFLIQYYNGEERAKGNILERFSAQQFPDLHSELNLSSLELGDSALYFCASSARGKTYNEQFFGPGTRLTVL.